This entry describes one T cell receptor (beta chain). This sample was taken from a study of blood T cell repertoires in COVID-19. Study overall: The samples span acute and convalescent COVID-19 from the United States, Italy and Spain.

The J segment lost 2 bases and the V segment lost 2 bases, leaving 8 bases of the junction unmatched. There are 16 residues in the CDR3. Germline CDR1 reads SGHTA; CDR2 reads FQGNSA. Libraries were prepared by immunoSEQ multiplex PCR; TCRdb keeps only in-frame clonotypes and omits some of them. The table has roughly 90,000 clones, roughly 90% seen once. The sequencing sample was made of peripheral blood. The chain joins TRBV7-2 to TRBJ1-2; 7 bases line up with TRBD1. The TCR comes from a human donor with active COVID-19. The donor label of this sample is uncertain. In DNA form, the CDR3 reads TGTGCCAGCAGCTTACAGCAGACAGGGTACAACTATGGCTACACCTTC. Protein sequence: CASSLQQTGYNYGYTF.